The 28 T cell receptor beta chains below all came from one sample that was sequenced in a study of CD8 T cells in ankylosing spondylitis. From the 5' RACE reads, TCRdb called clonotypes with MiXCR, one entry per CDR3 protein. The data hold under 150,000 distinct CDR3 sequences, with roughly a sixth observed a single time. Their specific antigens are unknown. Study-level points and caveats: Among TCR beta sequences, a motif of several highly homologous variants appeared characteristic of ankylosing spondylitis blood.

The sample taken for sequencing was blood, either unsorted or a sorted T cell fraction (not recorded which). These receptors originate from a male donor with ankylosing spondylitis.

This clonotype has just a few counts. The chain recombines TRBV20-1 with TRBJ2-5, with D perhaps matching TRBD2 (6 bases). Per germline, CDR1 DFQATT and CDR2 SNEGSKA (reference sequence). The V gene lost 5 bases and the J gene lost 4 bases, with 23 bases spanning the gap. The CDR3 is made up of 16 amino acids. The CDR3 coding sequence is TGCAGTGCTTCCGTCTTAGGGGAGGTACGGGGAGAGACCCAGTACTTC. Its protein product is CSASVLGEVRGETQYF.

This clonotype occurred many times. This chain joins TRBV29-1 and TRBJ2-1, with D possibly matching TRBD1 (6 bases). Trimming removed 7 bases from V and 8 bases from J, with 18 bases in between. This CDR3 is 13 amino acids long. Germline CDR1 SQVTM, CDR2 ANQGSEA. The CDR3 region has the DNA TGCAGCGCCGGGCAGAGGACAGTCCATGAGCAGTTCTTC. It yields the protein CSAGQRTVHEQFF.

This chain joins TRBV14 and TRBJ2-5; D may be TRBD1 (5 bases). The CDR3 covers 13 residues. V dropped 0 bases and J dropped 5 bases, with 7 bases sitting between them. The germline CDR1 and CDR2 sequences are SGHDN and FVKESK. The CDR3 DNA reads as TGTGCCAGCAGCCAAGATCCAGGGGAGACCCAGTACTTC. This gives the protein CASSQDPGETQYF.

V usage is TRBV10-3 and J usage is TRBJ1-2, with 7 bases aligning to TRBD1. Germline lookup yields CDR1 ENHRY and CDR2 SYGVKD. V lost 8 bases to trimming and J lost 6 bases; unmatched junction nucleotides: 15. The CDR3 extends over 15 amino acids. CDR3 bases: TGTGCCATCGGCCCCCAGGGGGGTAGAAGGAATGGCTACACCTTC. Its translation is CAIGPQGGRRNGYTF.

V gene TRBV12-3 or TRBV12-4 combines with J gene TRBJ2-2, with 10 bases matching TRBD2. J gave up 1 base and V 5 bases, and 16 bases lay outside the gene matches. This CDR3 spans 20 amino acids. The CDR3 coding sequence is TGTGCCAGCAGTACTTCAGCGGGAGGGCCGGATAAGGGGAACACCGGGGAGCTGTTTTTT. It specifies CASSTSAGGPDKGNTGELFF.

In this sample, this clonotype turned up a few times. This rearrangement joins TRBV28 to TRBJ2-5; 7 bases align to TRBD2. Germline V gene data show CDR1 as MDHEN and CDR2 as SYDVKM. With V trimmed by 5 bases and J by 5 bases, 14 bases remained unmatched. This CDR3 is built from 16 residues. In DNA form, the CDR3 reads TGTGCCAGCAGTCCACCTTCGGGGCGGGAGCACGAGACCCAGTACTTC. Its translation: CASSPPSGREHETQYF.

The chain joins TRBV20-1 to TRBJ2-7; no firm D call. This CDR3 has 13 amino acids. Germline assignment: CDR1 DFQATT and CDR2 SNEGSKA (reference sequence). Deletions cut 2 bases from V and 5 bases from J, with 13 bases between. The CDR3 sequence is CSARSGSANEQYF. The CDR3 DNA reads TGCAGTGCTAGATCTGGGTCCGCCAACGAGCAGTACTTC.

The gene calls are TRBV20-1 and TRBJ2-1; a possible D gene is TRBD2 (5 bases). Germline V gene data show CDR1 as DFQATT and CDR2 as SNEGSKA (reference sequence). V was cut by 0 bases and J by 0 bases, with 9 bases left in between. This CDR3 is 15 amino acids long. CDR3 sequence reads: CSARDERSSYNEQFF. The CDR3 bases are TGCAGTGCTAGAGACGAGCGGAGCTCCTACAATGAGCAGTTCTTC.

This chain links TRBV27 with TRBJ2-2; TRBD2 agrees at 16 bases. This CDR3 contains 18 residues. CDR1 is MNHEY and CDR2 is SMNVEV in the germline V gene (reference sequence). Unmatched junction bases numbered 9, after V lost 6 bases and J lost 5 bases. For the CDR3, the DNA is TGTGCCAGCAGGGGGCCGGGACTAGCGGGAGGGAGGACCGGGGAGCTGTTTTTT. It specifies CASRGPGLAGGRTGELFF.

This clonotype was recorded only once. This sequence joins TRBV19 and TRBJ2-1; the D gene is possibly TRBD1 (6 bases). Trimming took off 4 bases at V and 5 bases at J, with 6 bases between the two ends. The germline V gene has CDR1 LNHDA and CDR2 SQIVND (reference sequence). The CDR3 length is 12 residues. CDR3 DNA: TGTGCCAGTAGTAGGACAGACAATGAGCAGTTCTTC. Translated: CASSRTDNEQFF.

This clonotype was picked up a small number of times. The V call is TRBV14, the J call TRBJ2-7, with no clear D. Germline-derived CDR1 and CDR2 are SGHDN and FVKESK. The CDR3 runs 13 residues. Trimming pared 1 base from V and 2 bases from J, leaving 6 bases between. The CDR3 protein is CASSQVFAYEQYF. The DNA of the CDR3 is TGTGCCAGCAGCCAAGTCTTCGCCTACGAGCAGTACTTC. Full variable domain (outside the CDR3, taken from reference TRBV14 and TRBJ2-7): EAGVTQFPSHSVIEKGQTVTLRCDPISGHDNLYWYRRVMGKEIKFLLHFVKESKQDESGMPNNRFLAERTGGTYSTLKVQPAELEDSGVYFCASSQVFAYEQYFGPGTRLTVT.

This clonotype has a handful of counts. As DNA, the CDR3 is TGTGCCAGCAGCTTCCAGAGCTCCTACAATGAGCAGTTCTTC. Protein: CASSFQSSYNEQFF. This chain links TRBV5-6 with TRBJ2-1; no firm D call. In germline, CDR1 is SGHDT, CDR2 YYEEEE. This CDR3 comprises 14 residues. V was shortened by 2 bases and J by 0 bases, with 6 bases between the two germline ends.

The chain combines TRBV6-5 with TRBJ2-1; 12 nucleotides agree with TRBD2. CDR1 is MNHEY, CDR2 SVGAGI, per germline. With V trimmed by 0 bases and J by 8 bases, 8 bases remained unmatched. This CDR3 region has 17 residues. CDR3 protein: CASSYSMTSGSSYEQFF. Here the CDR3 DNA reads TGTGCCAGCAGTTACTCCATGACTAGCGGGAGTTCTTATGAGCAGTTCTTC.

This chain connects TRBV6-1 to TRBJ1-5, with 7 bases fitting TRBD1. CDR3 length: 14 residues. The V and J ends lost 6 bases and 7 bases, in that order; junction bases with no gene match: 9. Germline V gene sequence: CDR1 MNHNS, CDR2 SASEGT. This chain's CDR3 is CASSFGTAPQPQHF. CDR3 in DNA: TGTGCCAGCAGCTTCGGGACAGCCCCACAGCCCCAGCATTTT.

This clonotype occurred a few times. The chain employs TRBV7-3 and TRBJ2-3; D might be TRBD2 (7 bases). This CDR3 spans 14 amino acids. Trimming took 0 bases from V and 6 from J, leaving 10 bases between them. The germline V gene encodes CDR1 SGHTA and CDR2 FQGTGA. CDR3 sequence: CASSLTGGADTQYF. The CDR3 coding sequence is TGTGCCAGCAGCTTAACAGGGGGGGCTGATACGCAGTATTTT.

This clonotype turned up a few times. The rearrangement joins TRBV7-9 to TRBJ2-1; maybe TRBD2 (5 bases). Germline CDR1 is SEHNR and CDR2 is FQNEAQ (reference sequence). Trimming took off 3 bases at V and 5 bases at J, with 14 bases between the two ends. The CDR3 length is 15 residues. DNA of the CDR3: TGTGCCAGCAGCTTGGCGGGCCGAAACCACAATGAGCAGTTCTTC. Amino acids: CASSLAGRNHNEQFF.

This clonotype has a count of ten or more. The genes are TRBV20-1 and TRBJ2-7; unclear D gene. The ends were cut back, 1 base at V and 4 bases at J, with 8 bases in the middle. Germline V gene lookup returns CDR1 DFQATT and CDR2 SNEGSKA (reference sequence). This CDR3 is built from 12 residues. The CDR3 bases are TGCAGTGCTAGAGGCAACTCTTACGAGCAGTACTTC. Translating gives CSARGNSYEQYF.

This rearrangement joins TRBV14 to TRBJ2-7; D perhaps matches TRBD2 (6 bases). CDR1 and CDR2 (germline): SGHDN, FVKESK. The CDR3 runs to 14 residues. With 3 bases removed from V and 0 bases from J, the gap between germline ends came to 9 bases. The CDR3 spells CASSQDGSSYEQYF. CDR3 DNA: TGTGCCAGCAGCCAGGACGGGAGCTCCTACGAGCAGTACTTC.

This clonotype was seen a few times. V and J are TRBV27 and TRBJ1-5; a possible D gene is TRBD1 (6 bases). The length of the CDR3 is 14 residues. V dropped 6 bases and J dropped 6 bases, with 15 bases sitting between them. Germline CDR1 reads MNHEY; CDR2 reads SMNVEV (reference sequence). In DNA form, the CDR3 reads TGTGCCAGCAGGATACAGGGAGGGGGTCAGCCCCAGCATTTT. Amino acid sequence: CASRIQGGGQPQHF.

In its sample, this clonotype ranks as large. The rearrangement links TRBV16 to TRBJ2-2; D gene unclear. V lost 0 bases to trimming and J lost 6 bases, with 8 bases between them. Germline assignment: CDR1 KGHSY and CDR2 FQNENV. There are 14 residues in the CDR3. The chain's CDR3 is CASSQSKLSGELFF. The CDR3 DNA reads TGTGCCAGCAGCCAATCTAAGCTTTCCGGGGAGCTGTTTTTT.

This clonotype was observed at least ten times. The V and J genes are TRBV6-5 and TRBJ1-5, with 7 positions matching TRBD1. J was trimmed by 5 bases and V by 0 bases; bases with no gene match: 4. The germline gives CDR1 MNHEY, CDR2 SVGAGI. There are 15 residues in the CDR3. The CDR3 coding sequence is TGTGCCAGCAGTTACTCTTTGCAGGGGGATCAGCCCCAGCATTTT. Translation gives CASSYSLQGDQPQHF.

The chain recombines TRBV4-3 with TRBJ2-1, with TRBD1 matching 8 bases. J was trimmed by 6 bases and V by 3 bases; bases with no gene match: 4. The CDR3 length is 14 residues. Germline values: CDR1 LGHNA, CDR2 YSLEER. The CDR3 nucleotides read TGCGCCAGCAGCCAGAGACAGGGGATCAATGAGCAGTTCTTC. Its protein is CASSQRQGINEQFF.

The rearrangement joins TRBV5-1 to TRBJ1-2; weak D call: TRBD1 (6 bases). The CDR3 covers 14 residues. Germline assignment: CDR1 SGHRS and CDR2 YFSETQ. The V and J ends lost 4 bases and 4 bases respectively, with 14 bases between them. CDR3 sequence (DNA): TGCGCCAGCAGCCCGGTCGGGGGCACCTATGGCTACACCTTC. Translated, it gives CASSPVGGTYGYTF.

The gene calls are TRBV12-3 or TRBV12-4 and TRBJ2-7, with a possible D match to TRBD1 (6 bases). This CDR3 has 14 residues. Deletions cut 7 bases from V and 0 bases from J, with 13 bases between. As DNA, the CDR3 is TGTGCCAGCACCGACAGGACTCGCTCCTACGAGCAGTACTTC. This encodes CASTDRTRSYEQYF.

A few counts support this clonotype. The J gene is TRBJ2-1, the V gene TRBV12-3 or TRBV12-4, with TRBD2 matching 12 bases. This CDR3 region has 15 residues. V lost 3 bases to trimming and J lost 5 bases; unmatched junction nucleotides: 2. The CDR3 DNA reads TGTGCCAGCAGTTTCCTAGCGGGGGGGGACAATGAGCAGTTCTTC. Protein: CASSFLAGGDNEQFF.

This clonotype has a single count. The chain has TRBV19 and TRBJ1-2; D call uncertain. The CDR3 is 13 amino acids. V was trimmed by 2 bases and J by 0 bases, leaving 4 bases between them. Looked up from germline, CDR1 is LNHDA and CDR2 is SQIVND (reference sequence). CDR3 residues: CASSILANYGYTF. Here the CDR3 DNA reads TGTGCCAGTAGTATACTTGCTAACTATGGCTACACCTTC.

This clonotype was counted a few times. The V and J genes are TRBV9 and TRBJ2-5; D perhaps matches TRBD2 (6 bases). CDR3 length: 16 residues. From germline, CDR1 is SGDLS and CDR2 YYNGEE. Trimming removed 1 base at V and 5 bases at J, with 18 bases between. The CDR3 spells CASSVFPTGRKETQYF. CDR3 sequence (DNA): TGTGCCAGCAGCGTATTTCCCACCGGGAGAAAGGAGACCCAGTACTTC.

This clonotype has a handful of counts. The chain recombines TRBV2 with TRBJ2-1; TRBD2 matches at 11 bases. CDR1 SNHLY and CDR2 FYNNEI come from the germline V gene. J gave up 8 bases and V 7 bases, and 13 bases lay outside the gene matches. This CDR3 has 16 residues. The CDR3 loop reads CASKLAGGALFHEQFF. CDR3 DNA sequence: TGTGCCAGCAAATTAGCGGGAGGGGCGTTATTCCATGAGCAGTTCTTC.